This TCR beta chain was documented in a study of Ad26.COV2.S vaccination and SARS-CoV-2 variants. TCRdb's copy holds only in-frame clones and misses some; the assay was immunoSEQ multiplex PCR. The table includes over 110,000 clones, just over 85% detected once. Findings and limits, study-wide: Researchers cautioned that TCR breadth and depth analyses may have underestimated total T cell responses. Across vaccine and placebo recipients, the breadth of non-spike TCRs was similar. Reportedly, spike-specific CD8+ and CD4+ T cell responses achieved substantial breadth once vaccination had taken place. Vaccinees displayed broader spike-specific TCR repertoires than placebo recipients.

CDR1 is SGHKS, CDR2 YYEKEE, per germline (reference sequence). This CDR3 contains 12 residues. Trimming shortened V by 4 bases and J by 3 bases, and 5 bases separated the two germline ends. In regard to this clone: Its antigen remains unknown.

The chain employs TRBV5-5 and TRBJ1-3; D is uncertain. The source is a human donor who had recovered from COVID-19. The material was peripheral blood, obtained after recovery from COVID-19. CDR3 residues: CASSESGNTIYF. In DNA form, the CDR3 reads TGTGCCAGCAGCGAGAGTGGAAACACCATATATTTT.